The subject of this entry is one T cell receptor (beta chain). Its antigen is undetermined. Calling hyperthyroidism stable required that no ophthalmopathy show up within 18 months of follow-up. The diagnosis combined clinical symptoms, thyroxine, TRAb, thyroid ultrasound and orbital computed tomography scans. This sample stems from a study of Graves' ophthalmopathy and Graves' hyperthyroidism. The overall study: Before any treatment was given, at initial diagnosis, peripheral blood was collected. Study-level results: Ophthalmopathy progression cases were predicted by the model with approximately 71% sensitivity and 72.22% specificity.

Beta-chain TCR CDR3 regions were amplified from RNA transcripts. An opening RT-PCR round employed HTBI primers and preceded a second-round multiplex PCR. TCRdb analysed the multiplex PCR reads with MiXCR anew, one entry per CDR3 protein. Among 400,000 to 450,000 distinct CDR3 sequences listed, around a fifth were seen once. The CDR3 consists of 11 residues. The V end was cut by 4 bases, the J end by 4 bases, with 8 bases between. CDR1 is SQVTM, CDR2 ANQGSEA, per germline. The source of this sequence is a woman between 18 and 29 years old with stable Graves' hyperthyroidism. Sample: peripheral blood. The chain carries TRBV29-1 and TRBJ2-7; TRBD1 is a possible D gene (5 bases). Written as DNA, the CDR3 is TGCAGCGTTGGGGGCCTTTACGAGCAGTACTTC. Translated, it gives CSVGGLYEQYF.